This T cell receptor beta chain was documented in a study of long-term antiretroviral therapy in people with HIV. immunoSEQ v3.0 was run at survey level. Profiling relied on immunoSEQ multiplex PCR, and the TCRdb table lists in-frame clones only, not all of them. Of approximately 21,000 clones in the sample, 88% are singletons; the top ten hold about 4%. Note on this clone: The antigen is not known.

V was pared by 1 base and J by 4 bases, with 10 bases of the junction left unmatched. Per germline, CDR1 ENHRY and CDR2 SYGVKD. The CDR3 extends over 16 amino acids. Whole-study findings and limits: The study lacked data on ART adherence, viral resistance or therapy changes. Blood collection from about 2004 to 2018 possibly occurred under older ART regimens. HIV repertoires had narrower CDR3 length ranges than controls.

There was at least one pre-ART PBMC sample for each donor, plus at least two post-ART PBMC samples. The receptor comes from a man in his fifties or sixties with HIV. The starting material was unsorted PBMCs, obtained 2.3 years after starting antiretroviral therapy. The rearrangement joins TRBV10-3 to TRBJ2-7; 7 positions agree with TRBD2. The CDR3 is CAISEFSGGSAYEQYF. The CDR3 DNA follows: TGTGCCATCAGTGAGTTCTCTGGCGGGAGTGCATACGAGCAGTACTTC.